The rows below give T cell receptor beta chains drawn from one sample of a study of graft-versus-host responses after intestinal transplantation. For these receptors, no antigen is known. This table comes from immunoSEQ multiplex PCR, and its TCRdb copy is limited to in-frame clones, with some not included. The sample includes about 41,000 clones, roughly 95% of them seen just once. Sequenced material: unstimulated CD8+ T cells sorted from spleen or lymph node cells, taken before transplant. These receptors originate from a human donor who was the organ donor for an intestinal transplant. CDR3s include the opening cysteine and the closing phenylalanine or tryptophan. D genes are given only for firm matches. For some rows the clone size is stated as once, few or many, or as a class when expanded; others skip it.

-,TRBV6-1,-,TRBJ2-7,TGTGCCAGCCTACAGGGTTTCTCCTACGAGCAGTACTTC,CASLQGFSYEQYF
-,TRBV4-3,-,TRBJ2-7,TGCGCCAGCAGCCAAGAAGCGGCGGGGGCGGGCCGACAGTACTTC,CASSQEAAGAGRQYF
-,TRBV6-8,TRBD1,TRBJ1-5,TGTGCCAGCAGTTACCATTCCCGGACAGGGGGTGTCCATAGCAATCAGCCCCAGCATTTT,CASSYHSRTGGVHSNQPQHF
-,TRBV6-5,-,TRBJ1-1,TGTGCCAGCGGACTACGGTTAGGCACTGAAGCTTTCTTT,CASGLRLGTEAFF
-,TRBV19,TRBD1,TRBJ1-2,TGTGCCAGTAGTATAACCGGGACAGGGTATGGCTACACCTTC,CASSITGTGYGYTF
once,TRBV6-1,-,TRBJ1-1,TGTGCCAGCTCGGGGGTTTTTAAAGCTTTCTTT,CASSGVFKAFF
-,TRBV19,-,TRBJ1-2,TGTGCCAGTAGTATCTTGGACAGTTCTAACTATGGCTACACCTTC,CASSILDSSNYGYTF
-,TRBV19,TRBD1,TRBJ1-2,TGTGCCAGTAGTATAGGGGACAGCCAAAACTATGGCTACACCTTC,CASSIGDSQNYGYTF
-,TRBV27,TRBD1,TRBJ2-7,TGTGCCAGCAGTTTGAAGACAGGGGGCTGGTACGAGCAGTACTTC,CASSLKTGGWYEQYF
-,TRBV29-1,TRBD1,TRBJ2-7,TGCAGCGTCGGGACAGGGACGGGCGAGCAGTACTTC,CSVGTGTGEQYF
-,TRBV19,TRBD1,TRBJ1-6,TGTGCCAGTAGTATTGCGGGACAGGGGGCGCGGGAAAACACCCTCCACTTT,CASSIAGQGARENTLHF
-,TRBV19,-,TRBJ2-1,TGTGCCAGTAGCTACGGGGGACAGACCTACAATGAGCAGTTCTTC,CASSYGGQTYNEQFF
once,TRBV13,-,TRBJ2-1,TGTGCCAGCAGCTTCGGTCTAGGGCAGTTCTTC,CASSFGLGQFF
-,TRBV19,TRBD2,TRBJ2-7,TGTGCCAGTGCGACTAGCGGGGCCCCTTTTTACGAGCAGTACTTC,CASATSGAPFYEQYF
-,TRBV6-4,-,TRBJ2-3,TGTGCCAGCAGTGACGGGGCCTCTAGCACAGATACGCAGTATTTT,CASSDGASSTDTQYF
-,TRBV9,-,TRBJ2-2,TGTGCCAGCAGCGTATTGTGGGGCGAGGACGGGGAGCTGTTTTTT,CASSVLWGEDGELFF
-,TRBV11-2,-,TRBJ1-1,TGTGCCAGCAGCCCCCATCCATACAGGGAGGGAGCTTTCTTT,CASSPHPYREGAFF
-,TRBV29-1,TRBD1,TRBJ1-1,TGCAGCGTTGACAGGGGGCGTGTCGGGACTTTCTTT,CSVDRGRVGTFF
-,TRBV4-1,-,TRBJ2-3,TGCGCCAGCAGCCAAGGGGCTAGTTGGGACCCCACAGATACGCAGTATTTT,CASSQGASWDPTDTQYF
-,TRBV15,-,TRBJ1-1,TGTGCCACCCTGGAGACAGGACTGAACACTGAAGCTTTCTTT,CATLETGLNTEAFF
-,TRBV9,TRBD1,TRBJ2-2,TGTGCCAGCAGCGTAGCGGTTGACAGGGTTGGCGGGGAGCTGTTTTTT,CASSVAVDRVGGELFF
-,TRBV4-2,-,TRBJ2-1,TGTGCCAGCAGCCAAGCGAGTTCCGTAATCAATGAGCAGTTCTTC,CASSQASSVINEQFF
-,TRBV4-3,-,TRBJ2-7,TGCGCCAGCAGCCAAGATTTAGGCTACGAGCAGTACTTC,CASSQDLGYEQYF
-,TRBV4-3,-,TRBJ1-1,TGCGCCAGCAGCCAAGACATTCAGACAACGGAGGGGGGGATTGGCACTGAAGCTTTCTTT,CASSQDIQTTEGGIGTEAFF
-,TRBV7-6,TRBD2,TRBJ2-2,TGTGCCAGCAGCCACTTACGGTTTAAGGGACTAGCGGTACTCGGGGAGCTGTTTTTT,CASSHLRFKGLAVLGELFF
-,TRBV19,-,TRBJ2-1,TGTGCCAGTAGTATCACTAGTGCCTACAATGAGCAGTTCTTC,CASSITSAYNEQFF
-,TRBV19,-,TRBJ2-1,TGTGCCAGCTCCTACCAGGGAGGTAGCTACAATGAGCAGTTCTTC,CASSYQGGSYNEQFF
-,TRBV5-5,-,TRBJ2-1,TGTGCCAGCAGCTTGGCAGGAAACAATGAGCAGTTCTTC,CASSLAGNNEQFF
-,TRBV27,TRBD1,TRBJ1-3,TGTGCCAGCAGTTTAAAGGGGGCGGGAAACACCATATATTTT,CASSLKGAGNTIYF
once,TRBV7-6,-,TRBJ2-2,TGTGCCAGCAGCTTAGGGACTTACACCGGGGAGCTGTTTTTT,CASSLGTYTGELFF
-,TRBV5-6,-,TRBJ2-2,TGTGCCAGCAGCTTGGACCTCAACGGGGAGCTGTTTTTT,CASSLDLNGELFF
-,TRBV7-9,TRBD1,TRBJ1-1,TGTGCCAGCAGCACCAGGACAGGGAGGTTGGATGAAGCTTTCTTT,CASSTRTGRLDEAFF
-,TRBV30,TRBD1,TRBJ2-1,TGTGCCTGGACCACCGGGACAGGGGTCAATGAGCAGTTCTTC,CAWTTGTGVNEQFF
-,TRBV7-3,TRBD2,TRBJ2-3,TGTGCCAGCAGCTTAAGTCCCGGGACTAGCGGTTGGGATACGCAGTATTTT,CASSLSPGTSGWDTQYF
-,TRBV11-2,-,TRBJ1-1,TGTGCCAGCAGCTTCGAAGGGTGGCGGCAGGACACTGAAGCTTTCTTT,CASSFEGWRQDTEAFF
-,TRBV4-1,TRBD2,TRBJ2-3,TGCGCCAGCAGCCAAGCGATAGCGGGGGTTCCCCACACAGATACGCAGTATTTT,CASSQAIAGVPHTDTQYF
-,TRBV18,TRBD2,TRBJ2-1,TGTGCCAGCTCACCGGGACTATATGAGCAGTTCTTC,CASSPGLYEQFF
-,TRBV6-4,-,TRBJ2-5,TGTGCCAGCGAAGTGGGGGCACGAGAAGAGACCCAGTACTTC,CASEVGAREETQYF
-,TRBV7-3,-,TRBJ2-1,TGTGCCAGCAGCTTATTCCCCTTAGGTGAGCAGTTCTTC,CASSLFPLGEQFF
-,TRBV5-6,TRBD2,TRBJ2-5,TGTGCCAGCAGCTCAGGACTAGCCCGGGAGACCCAGTACTTC,CASSSGLARETQYF
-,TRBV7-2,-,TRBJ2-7,TGTGCCAGCAGCTTAAGTCTGGGCATCGAGCAGTACTTC,CASSLSLGIEQYF
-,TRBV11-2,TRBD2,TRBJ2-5,TGTGCCAGCAGCCCGACTAGCGGGGGGTTCCTCCAAGAGACCCAGTACTTC,CASSPTSGGFLQETQYF